The 5 T cell receptor beta chains presented below share a single source sample, sequenced in a study of spatial heterogeneity in lung cancer. One entry per CDR3 protein, called by TCRdb with MiXCR from the 5' RACE reads. The table lists roughly 110,000 distinct CDR3 sequences, roughly a tenth of them singletons. Time point of the sample: blood at routine non-recurrence follow-up after resection. The sequences come from PBMCs, collected at follow-up. These TCRs come from a female donor with early-stage non-small cell lung cancer.

CDR3 in amino acids: CATSRVGPLNEQFF. The CDR3 nucleotides read TGTGCCACCAGCAGAGTGGGACCACTGAATGAGCAGTTCTTC. The chain joins TRBV15 to TRBJ2-1, with D perhaps TRBD1 or TRBD2 (5 bases each). Germline V gene data show CDR1 as LNHNV and CDR2 as YYDKDF (reference sequence). Trimming took 1 base from V and 7 from J, leaving 11 bases between them. This CDR3 spans 14 amino acids.

The V gene is TRBV18, the J gene TRBJ2-2, with D tentatively TRBD2 (7 bases). In germline, CDR1 is KGHSH, CDR2 LQKENI. This CDR3 spans 17 amino acids. The germline V and J ends were trimmed by 3 bases and 5 bases, with 19 bases remaining between them. This CDR3 reads CASSPPSGGSKTGELFF. The CDR3 DNA sequence: TGTGCCAGCTCACCCCCCTCGGGGGGCTCAAAGACCGGGGAGCTGTTTTTT.

The V call is TRBV6-5, the J call TRBJ1-2; no clear D gene. V was cut by 9 bases and J by 1 base, with 6 bases left in between. The CDR3 is made up of 11 amino acids. Germline V gene data show CDR1 as MNHEY and CDR2 as SVGAGI. The CDR3 bases are TGTGCCAGTCAGGATAACTATGGCTACACCTTC. Translated: CASQDNYGYTF.

At least ten counts were recorded for this clonotype. The chain employs TRBV24-1 and TRBJ2-5, with 9 positions matching TRBD1. Germline assignment: CDR1 KGHDR and CDR2 SFDVKD. The CDR3 extends over 15 amino acids. The V segment lost 6 bases and the J segment 4 bases; nucleotides outside the gene matches: 8. The CDR3 loop is CATSRTGTGLETQYF. As DNA, the CDR3 is TGTGCCACCAGTCGTACCGGGACAGGGTTAGAGACCCAGTACTTC.

The chain recombines TRBV28 with TRBJ2-3; unclear D gene. The CDR3 length is 15 residues. Germline assignment: CDR1 MDHEN and CDR2 SYDVKM. Trimming took 7 bases from V and 9 from J, leaving 23 bases between them. The CDR3 sequence: CASKSRTLLFTTQYF. CDR3 sequence (DNA): TGTGCCAGCAAAAGTAGGACCCTACTGTTTACCACGCAGTATTTT. The entire variable domain, with the rest obtained from reference TRBV28 and TRBJ2-3, is as follows: DVKVTQSSRYLVKRTGEKVFLECVQDMDHENMFWYRQDPGLGLRLIYFSYDVKMKEKGDIPEGYSVSREKKERFSLILESASTNQTSMYLCASKSRTLLFTTQYFGPGTRLTVL.